These T cell receptor beta chains were read from a single sample in a study of blood T cells in healthy people across ages. Each CDR3 protein gets one entry after TCRdb re-called the 5' RACE reads with MiXCR. The profile covers under 850,000 distinct CDR3 sequences, with roughly 34% appearing a single time and 10% to 15% taken by the ten largest. The sample taken for sequencing was blood. The receptors stem from a young man in good health. The CDR3 runs from the conserved cysteine through the conserved F or W. The order of the fields is clone size, D gene, J gene, V gene, CDR3 DNA, CDR3 protein. D genes are given only for firm matches. Rows give clone size only sometimes, using once, few, many, or a class for an expanded clone.

size: many; D: TRBD1; J: TRBJ2-1; V: TRBV5-1; DNA: TGCGCCAGCAGCTTAAGGACAGGGAACGATGAGCAGTTCTTC; CDR3: CASSLRTGNDEQFF
size: few; D: .; J: TRBJ2-7; V: TRBV7-2; DNA: TGTGCCAGCAGCCCCGGTGTAAGTGGGTACAATGAGCAGTACTTC; CDR3: CASSPGVSGYNEQYF
size: .; D: .; J: TRBJ2-2; V: TRBV7-3; DNA: TGTGCCAGCAGGTATATGAGCACCGGGGAGCTGTTTTTT; CDR3: CASRYMSTGELFF
size: .; D: .; J: TRBJ2-3; V: TRBV12-5; DNA: TGTGCTAGTGGTACATCGACAGGACTTACAGATACGCAGTATTTT; CDR3: CASGTSTGLTDTQYF
size: .; D: .; J: TRBJ2-5; V: TRBV24-1; DNA: TGTGCCACCAGTGAATCCAGGGTTTCCCCTTGGGAGACCCAGTACTTC; CDR3: CATSESRVSPWETQYF
size: .; D: TRBD2; J: TRBJ2-1; V: TRBV6-5; DNA: TGTGCCAGCAGAGAGCACAATAGCGGGGCTCCGTTCTTC; CDR3: CASREHNSGAPFF
size: .; D: TRBD1; J: TRBJ1-1; V: TRBV20-1; DNA: TGCAGTGCTCGACAGGGGGTCACTGAAGCTTTCTTT; CDR3: CSARQGVTEAFF
size: .; D: .; J: TRBJ2-3; V: TRBV7-6; DNA: TGTGCCGGCAGCCCACGGACACGGACAGCAGGGTCAGATACGCAGTATTTT; CDR3: CAGSPRTRTAGSDTQYF
size: few; D: TRBD1; J: TRBJ1-1; V: TRBV6-5; DNA: TGTGCCAGCAGGGGACAGGGCGGATGGAGCACTGAAGCTTTCTTT; CDR3: CASRGQGGWSTEAFF
size: many; D: .; J: TRBJ2-7; V: TRBV5-5; DNA: TGTGCCAGCAGCACCGCCCGATGGGGACCTAAAAACTACGAGCAGTACTTC; CDR3: CASSTARWGPKNYEQYF
size: .; D: .; J: TRBJ2-1; V: TRBV18; DNA: TGTGCCAGCTCACAAGGGACGAACAATGAGCAGTTCTTC; CDR3: CASSQGTNNEQFF
size: .; D: TRBD1; J: TRBJ2-5; V: TRBV18; DNA: TGTGCCAGCTCACCGGACAGGGGGCCGGGCAATGAGCAGTACTTC; CDR3: CASSPDRGPGNEQYF
size: .; D: TRBD1; J: TRBJ2-4; V: TRBV4-1; DNA: TGCGCCAGCAGCCAAGGGGGAGACAGGGGAAACATTCAGTACTTC; CDR3: CASSQGGDRGNIQYF
size: .; D: .; J: TRBJ2-4; V: TRBV20-1; DNA: TGCAGTACTATTGGGGGGGGGCAGTCGGGCATTCAGTACTTC; CDR3: CSTIGGGQSGIQYF
size: .; D: .; J: TRBJ1-4; V: TRBV6-1; DNA: TGTGCCAGCAGTCAACGGGGGGGAGGACGATATAATGAAAAACTGTTTTTT; CDR3: CASSQRGGGRYNEKLFF
size: .; D: .; J: TRBJ2-3; V: TRBV7-6; DNA: TGTGCCAGCAGCTTAGCGGGGGACAATACGCAGTATTTT; CDR3: CASSLAGDNTQYF
size: few; D: .; J: TRBJ2-3; V: TRBV20-1; DNA: TGCAGTCCACCCCCCGACACAGATACGCAGTATTTT; CDR3: CSPPPDTDTQYF
size: .; D: TRBD1; J: TRBJ2-7; V: TRBV18; DNA: TGTGCCAGCTCACCGCTACAGGGGGCGTCCGGTTATGAGCAGTACTTC; CDR3: CASSPLQGASGYEQYF
size: few; D: .; J: TRBJ1-5; V: TRBV4-1; DNA: TGCGCCAGCAGCCAAGATGGGGAAGTTTCGAGTCAGCCCCAGCATTTT; CDR3: CASSQDGEVSSQPQHF
size: few; D: .; J: TRBJ1-2; V: TRBV2; DNA: TGTGCCAGGGGGAGAGGGGGTAACTATGGCTACACCTTC; CDR3: CARGRGGNYGYTF
size: .; D: .; J: TRBJ2-3; V: TRBV20-1; DNA: TGCAGTGCTAGAGCCCACACAGATACGCAGTATTTT; CDR3: CSARAHTDTQYF
size: many; D: .; J: TRBJ1-2; V: TRBV3-1; DNA: TGTGCCAGCAGCCGGTCAGGCTCGAACTATGGCTACACCTTC; CDR3: CASSRSGSNYGYTF
size: .; D: .; J: TRBJ2-3; V: TRBV12-3/TRBV12-4; DNA: TGTGCCAGCAGTCCGTTGCGCCGGGCCGCAGGGCGGGACAGATACGCGTATTTT; CDR3: CASSPLRRAAGRDRYAYF
size: .; D: TRBD1; J: TRBJ2-5; V: TRBV7-2; DNA: TGTGCCAGCAGCTTACCTAAAGGGGGCTACCAAGAGACCCAGTACTTC; CDR3: CASSLPKGGYQETQYF
size: many; D: .; J: TRBJ1-2; V: TRBV4-1; DNA: TGCGCCAGCAGCCTACTAGTGGTGGGCTGGGGCTACACCTTC; CDR3: CASSLLVVGWGYTF
size: once; D: .; J: TRBJ2-1; V: TRBV4-1; DNA: TGCGCCAGCAGCCAAGAGGATTGGGCAGCCAGGTTCTTC; CDR3: CASSQEDWAARFF
size: .; D: TRBD1; J: TRBJ1-1; V: TRBV20-1; DNA: TGCAGTGCCGACAGGGCCTCCCACTCAGTAGTTTTCTTT; CDR3: CSADRASHSVVFF
size: .; D: TRBD1; J: TRBJ2-5; V: TRBV4-2; DNA: TGTGCCAGCAGCCAAGACGGGACAGGGCGGCAAGAGACCCAGTACTTC; CDR3: CASSQDGTGRQETQYF
size: .; D: .; J: TRBJ1-1; V: TRBV15; DNA: TGTGCCACCAGTGCTGGCCGGCTTTCCGAAGCTTTCTTT; CDR3: CATSAGRLSEAFF
size: .; D: TRBD1; J: TRBJ2-1; V: TRBV6-6; DNA: TGTGCCAGCAGTTACGCGGGACAGGGGATCAATGAGCAGTTCTTC; CDR3: CASSYAGQGINEQFF
size: .; D: .; J: TRBJ2-2; V: TRBV18; DNA: TGTGCCAGCTCATCTCAACAGGAGGGCACCGGGGAGCTGTTTTTT; CDR3: CASSSQQEGTGELFF
size: .; D: TRBD1; J: TRBJ1-2; V: TRBV29-1; DNA: TGCAGCGTTGGCAGGGGGGAAGATGGCTACACCTTC; CDR3: CSVGRGEDGYTF
size: many; D: .; J: TRBJ2-7; V: TRBV20-1; DNA: TGCAGTGCTAGAGATCCTTTGTTCGAGCAGTACTTC; CDR3: CSARDPLFEQYF
size: .; D: TRBD1; J: TRBJ1-2; V: TRBV12-3/TRBV12-4; DNA: TGTGCCAGCAGGGAGACAGGGCGGGATGGCTACACCTTC; CDR3: CASRETGRDGYTF
size: .; D: .; J: TRBJ2-3; V: TRBV5-8; DNA: TGTGCCAGCAGCTTGGGGGTATCGGACACCAGCACAGATACGCAGTATTTT; CDR3: CASSLGVSDTSTDTQYF
size: .; D: .; J: TRBJ1-6; V: TRBV15; DNA: TGTGCCACCAGCAGCGACTACCGGGCGTTTGGTTCACCCCTCCACTTT; CDR3: CATSSDYRAFGSPLHF
size: .; D: .; J: TRBJ2-1; V: TRBV5-1; DNA: TGCGCCAGCAGCGCCACTAGCCAAAGCTCCTACAATGAGCAGTTCTTC; CDR3: CASSATSQSSYNEQFF
size: .; D: .; J: TRBJ2-6; V: TRBV5-5; DNA: TGTGCCAGCAGCAAGGTGGTTGGGGCCAACGTCCTGACTTTC; CDR3: CASSKVVGANVLTF
size: few; D: .; J: TRBJ1-1; V: TRBV5-1; DNA: TGCGCCAGCAGCCGGGACACAAGCACTGAAGCTTTCTTT; CDR3: CASSRDTSTEAFF
size: .; D: TRBD1; J: TRBJ1-3; V: TRBV10-3; DNA: TGTGCCATCAGTGAACCGGGACAGGGGAGTCCTGGAAACACCATATATTTT; CDR3: CAISEPGQGSPGNTIYF
size: once; D: .; J: TRBJ1-2; V: TRBV27; DNA: TGTGCCAGCAGTTTATCGCTAGGGATAGGTGGCTACACCTTC; CDR3: CASSLSLGIGGYTF